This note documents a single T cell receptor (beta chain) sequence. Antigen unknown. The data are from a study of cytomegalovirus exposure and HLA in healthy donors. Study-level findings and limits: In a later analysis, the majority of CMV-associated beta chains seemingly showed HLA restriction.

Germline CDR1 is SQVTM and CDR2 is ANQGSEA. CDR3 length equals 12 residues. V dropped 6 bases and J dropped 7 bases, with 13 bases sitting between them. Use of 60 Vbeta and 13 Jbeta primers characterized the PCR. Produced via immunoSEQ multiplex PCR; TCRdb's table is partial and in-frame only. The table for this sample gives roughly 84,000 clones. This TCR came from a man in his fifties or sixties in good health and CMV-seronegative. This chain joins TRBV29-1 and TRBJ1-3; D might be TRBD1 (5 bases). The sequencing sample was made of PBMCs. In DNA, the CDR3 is TGCAGCGTCAGGGCATCCCGGAACACCATATATTTT. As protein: CSVRASRNTIYF. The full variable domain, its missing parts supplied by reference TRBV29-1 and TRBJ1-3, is SAVISQKPSRDICQRGTSLTIQCQVDSQVTMMFWYRQQPGQSLTLIATANQGSEATYESGFVIDKFPISRPNLTFSTLTVSNMSPEDSSIYLCSVRASRNTIYFGEGSWLTVV.